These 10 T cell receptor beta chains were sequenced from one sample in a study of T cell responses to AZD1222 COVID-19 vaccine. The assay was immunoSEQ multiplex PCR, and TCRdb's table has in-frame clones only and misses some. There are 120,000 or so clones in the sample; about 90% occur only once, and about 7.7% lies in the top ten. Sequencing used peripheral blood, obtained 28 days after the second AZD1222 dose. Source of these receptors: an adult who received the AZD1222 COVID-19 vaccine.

The chain's CDR3 is CASRLSNTEAFF. DNA for the CDR3: TGTGCCAGCAGGTTGTCAAACACTGAAGCTTTCTTT. This rearrangement joins TRBV28 to TRBJ1-1; no clear D. V lost 6 bases and J 2 bases, leaving 7 bases between the germline ends. Germline CDR1 and CDR2: MDHEN and SYDVKM. CDR3 size: 12 residues.

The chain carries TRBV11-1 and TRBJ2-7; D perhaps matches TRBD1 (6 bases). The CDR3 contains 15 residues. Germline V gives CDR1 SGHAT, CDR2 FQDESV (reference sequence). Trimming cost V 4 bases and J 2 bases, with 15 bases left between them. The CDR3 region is CASSSRGQKPYEQYF. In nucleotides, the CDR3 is TGTGCCAGCAGCTCTAGAGGACAGAAACCCTACGAGCAGTACTTC.

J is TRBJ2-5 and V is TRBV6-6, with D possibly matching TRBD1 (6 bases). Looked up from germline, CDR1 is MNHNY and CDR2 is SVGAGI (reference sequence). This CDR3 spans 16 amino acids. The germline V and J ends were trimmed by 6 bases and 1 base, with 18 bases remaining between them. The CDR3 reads CASRPRQGLIQETQYF. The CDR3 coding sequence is TGTGCCAGCAGACCCCGGCAGGGGTTGATCCAAGAGACCCAGTACTTC.

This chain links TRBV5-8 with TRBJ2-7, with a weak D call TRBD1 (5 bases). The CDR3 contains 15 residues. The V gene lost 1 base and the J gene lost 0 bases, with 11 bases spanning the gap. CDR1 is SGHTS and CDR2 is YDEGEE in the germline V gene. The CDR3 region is CASSLLTASSYEQYF. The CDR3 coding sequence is TGTGCCAGCAGCTTGTTGACAGCAAGCTCCTACGAGCAGTACTTC.

The CDR3 here is CASSLGSSGNYNEQFF. The DNA of the CDR3 is TGCGCCAGCAGCTTGGGTTCTAGCGGGAACTACAATGAGCAGTTCTTC. This chain uses TRBV5-1 with TRBJ2-1, with TRBD2 identical over 9 bases. The germline V gene has CDR1 SGHRS and CDR2 YFSETQ. V lost 0 bases to trimming and J lost 3 bases; unmatched junction nucleotides: 4. This CDR3 comprises 16 residues.

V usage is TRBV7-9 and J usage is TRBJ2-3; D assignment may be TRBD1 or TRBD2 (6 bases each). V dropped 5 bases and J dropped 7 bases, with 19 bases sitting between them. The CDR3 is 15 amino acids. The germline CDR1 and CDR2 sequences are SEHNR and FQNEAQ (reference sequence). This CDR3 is CASSPGPGDSYTQYF. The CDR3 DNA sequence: TGTGCCAGCAGCCCCGGGCCAGGGGACTCCTATACGCAGTATTTT.

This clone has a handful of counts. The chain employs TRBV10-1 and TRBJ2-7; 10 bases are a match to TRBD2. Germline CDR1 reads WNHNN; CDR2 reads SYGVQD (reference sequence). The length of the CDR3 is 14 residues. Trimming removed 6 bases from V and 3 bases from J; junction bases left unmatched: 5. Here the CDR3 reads CASRSSGSNYEQYF. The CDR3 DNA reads TGCGCCAGCAGATCTAGCGGGAGTAACTACGAGCAGTACTTC.

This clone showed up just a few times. CDR3 residues: CASSLGVEGQGVYGYTF. CDR3 DNA sequence: TGTGCCAGCAGCTTGGGCGTCGAAGGACAGGGGGTATATGGCTACACCTTC. The gene calls are TRBV5-5 and TRBJ1-2; 10 bases align to TRBD1. The germline V gene has CDR1 SGHKS and CDR2 YYEKEE (reference sequence). The CDR3 runs to 17 residues. V dropped 0 bases and J dropped 5; count of bases not matched to a gene: 10.

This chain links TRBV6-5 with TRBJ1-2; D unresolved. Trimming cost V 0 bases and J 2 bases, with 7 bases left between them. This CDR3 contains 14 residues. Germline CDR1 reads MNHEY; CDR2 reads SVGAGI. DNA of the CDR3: TGTGCCAGCAGTTACTCTCGGGGAAACTATGGCTACACCTTC. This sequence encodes CASSYSRGNYGYTF.

CDR3 region: CASSPPTGEQFF. The CDR3 bases are TGTGCCAGCTCACCACCCACCGGGGAGCAGTTCTTC. The rearrangement joins TRBV18 to TRBJ2-1; D is unclear. Trimming took 0 bases from V and 10 from J, leaving 7 bases between them. The CDR3 runs 12 residues. CDR1 and CDR2 from the germline V gene are KGHSH and LQKENI.